This TCR beta chain is from a study of blood T cell repertoires in COVID-19. Overall study context: Sources were T cells, B-cell-depleted T cells, or PBMCs; the material itself was cDNA or gDNA.

Authors' analysis steps: Counts of nucleated cells, estimated from reference gene primer amplification, were obtained. The table came from immunoSEQ multiplex PCR; TCRdb's copy has only in-frame clones and leaves some out. The DNA gave D and trimming, while V, J and clone size come from that table. The data contain 130,000 to 150,000 clones, over 75% of them singletons. CDR1 is SGHDT, CDR2 YYEEEE, per germline. V was clipped by 5 bases and J by 4 bases, with 14 bases between them. CDR3 length: 14 residues. This clone was detected only a few times. This TCR was sampled from a man in his 60s with active or convalescent COVID-19. V usage is TRBV5-6 and J usage is TRBJ2-3; tentative D call: TRBD2 (5 bases). Sequenced material: peripheral blood. Here the CDR3 DNA reads TGTGCCAGCAGTTTTGCGAGGGCGGCAGATACGCAGTATTTT. It translates to CASSFARAADTQYF.